A selection of T cell receptor beta chains follows, all from one sample in a study of OX40 agonist ivuxolimab in advanced cancers. Repertoires were generated with immunoSEQ multiplex PCR, while TCRdb's copy carries only in-frame clones and drops some. Of 45,000 to 60,000 clones in the sample, approximately 91% were seen once. This specimen was CD4+ or CD8+ T cells sorted from blood, taken in a trial of the OX40 agonist ivuxolimab. Source of these receptors: an adult with an advanced solid tumor such as melanoma, head and neck, liver or kidney cancer. Each CDR3 is given with its conserved first and last residue. The D gene is left open where the match is weak. Only some rows state a clone size, as once, few, many or a class for expanded clones.

>TRBV4-1|TRBJ2-1|once|.
TGCGCCAGCAGCCAGACTAGAACCTCGCAGTTCTTC
CASSQTRTSQFF
>TRBV7-9|TRBJ2-7|.|.
TGTGCCAGCAGTGTTTTTCAAGAGTACGAGCAGTACTTC
CASSVFQEYEQYF
>TRBV7-2|TRBJ2-1|once|TRBD2
TGTGCCAGCAGCATAGGACTAGCGGGGAACAATGAGCAGTTCTTC
CASSIGLAGNNEQFF
>TRBV4-2|TRBJ2-7|.|.
TGTGCCAGCAGCTCGGACCCTAGGCACGAGCAGTACTTC
CASSSDPRHEQYF
>TRBV7-2|TRBJ2-2|.|.
TGTGCCAGCAGCTTTTACGGGGCAGGGAACGGGGAGCTGTTTTTT
CASSFYGAGNGELFF
>TRBV11-3|TRBJ2-7|.|TRBD2
TGTGCCAGCAGCTCGGGGGGTTCCCACCGCGAGCAGTACTTC
CASSSGGSHREQYF
>TRBV5-6|TRBJ2-2|.|.
TGTGCCAGCATCCGGGGGCGGACCGGGGAGCTGTTTTTT
CASIRGRTGELFF
>TRBV19|TRBJ1-2|.|.
TGTGCCAGTACCCCAACGGGCAGGGCGAACTATGGCTACACCTTC
CASTPTGRANYGYTF
>TRBV29-1|TRBJ1-1|.|TRBD1
TGCAGCGCCGGAAGGACAGGGTGGACTGAAGCTTTCTTT
CSAGRTGWTEAFF
>TRBV28|TRBJ1-2|.|.
TGTGCCAGCAGTTCGACAGACTATGGCTACACCTTC
CASSSTDYGYTF
>TRBV4-2|TRBJ2-3|.|TRBD2
TGTGCCAGCAGCTTGCTGCTAGCGGGAGGGACAGATACGCAGTATTTT
CASSLLLAGGTDTQYF
>TRBV5-5|TRBJ2-2|.|TRBD2
TGTGCCAGCAGCCCCGGCGCGGGAGGGCCATCCGGGGAGCTGTTTTTT
CASSPGAGGPSGELFF
>TRBV5-1|TRBJ1-3|.|.
TGCGCCAGCAGCTTCTCCATAACTGGAAACACCATATATTTT
CASSFSITGNTIYF
>TRBV18|TRBJ2-7|.|.
TGTGCCAGCTCACGAGTTGGACCGGGACTTGAACCGTACGAGCAGTACTTC
CASSRVGPGLEPYEQYF
>TRBV4-1|TRBJ2-3|.|.
TGCGCCAGCAGCCAAGTGGGATTAAAGTCAGATACGCAGTATTTT
CASSQVGLKSDTQYF
>TRBV2|TRBJ1-2|.|.
TGTGCCAGCAGTGAAATGGTATCACATAGAGGCTACACCTTC
CASSEMVSHRGYTF
>TRBV2|TRBJ2-2|few|.
TGTGCCAGCAGTGTGGAAGGGTGGGTGGCCGGGGAGCTGTTTTTT
CASSVEGWVAGELFF
>TRBV7-2|TRBJ1-6|once|.
TGTGCCAGCAGCTTACCAAGCAGGTTGTTCGGCAGGTCTAATTCACCCCTCCACTTT
CASSLPSRLFGRSNSPLHF
>TRBV6-1|TRBJ2-1|.|TRBD1
TGTGCCAGCAGACCCAGGACAGGGGCCTACAATGAGCAGTTCTTC
CASRPRTGAYNEQFF
>TRBV27|TRBJ1-2|.|.
TGTGCCAGCAGTTTAATACAGGGACTTGGCTACACCTTC
CASSLIQGLGYTF
>TRBV28|TRBJ2-7|.|TRBD2
TGTGCCAGCAGTTTAGGGAGGGACTACGAGCAGTACTTC
CASSLGRDYEQYF
>TRBV7-2|TRBJ2-7|once|.
TGTGCCAGCAGCCCCCCAGGAATAGGGGAGCAGTACTTC
CASSPPGIGEQYF
>TRBV19|TRBJ2-3|.|TRBD2
TGTGCCAGTAGTCTCGTCCAGCGGGAGCCAGGTACGCAGTATTTT
CASSLVQREPGTQYF
>TRBV10-1|TRBJ2-1|few|TRBD2
TGCGCCAGCAGCCTGTTAGCGGGAGAAAATGAGCAGTTCTTC
CASSLLAGENEQFF
>TRBV2|TRBJ2-3|.|.
TGTGCCAGCAGTCTATACACAGATACGCAGTATTTT
CASSLYTDTQYF
>TRBV4-1|TRBJ2-5|.|TRBD2
TGCGCCAGCAGCCGGGTGACTAGCGGGGGGGGTCAAGAGACCCAGTACTTC
CASSRVTSGGGQETQYF
>TRBV11-2|TRBJ1-2|once|.
TGTGCCAGCAGTTTCGACAGCTATGGCTACACCTTC
CASSFDSYGYTF
>TRBV6-4|TRBJ1-4|once|.
TGTGCCAGCAGCGCCGGGACGGCTGATAATGAAAAACTGTTTTTT
CASSAGTADNEKLFF
>TRBV11-2|TRBJ2-7|.|.
TGTGCCAGCAGCGCTTCGGGCAGGGCCTACGAGCAGTACTTC
CASSASGRAYEQYF
>TRBV27|TRBJ2-1|.|.
TGTGCCAGCAGTTTTTACTACGGACACAATGAGCAGTTCTTC
CASSFYYGHNEQFF
>TRBV6-1|TRBJ2-7|.|.
TGTGCCGGCAGTGAAGCGGTAGGCGGGCGTCCCTACGAGCAGTACTTC
CAGSEAVGGRPYEQYF
>TRBV13|TRBJ1-3|.|.
TGTGCCAGCAGCTTCGGCAGGGGAATTGGCTCTGGAAACACCATATATTTT
CASSFGRGIGSGNTIYF